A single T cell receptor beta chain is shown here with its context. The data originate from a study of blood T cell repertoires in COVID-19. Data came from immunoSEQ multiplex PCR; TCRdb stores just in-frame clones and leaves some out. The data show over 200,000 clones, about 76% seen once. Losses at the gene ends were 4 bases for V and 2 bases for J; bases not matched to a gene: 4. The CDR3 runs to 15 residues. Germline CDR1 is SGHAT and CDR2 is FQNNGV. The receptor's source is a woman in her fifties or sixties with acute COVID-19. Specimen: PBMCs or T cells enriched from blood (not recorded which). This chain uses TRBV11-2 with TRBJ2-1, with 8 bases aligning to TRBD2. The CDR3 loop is CASSSSGHAYNEQFF. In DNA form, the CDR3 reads TGTGCCAGCAGCTCTAGCGGGCATGCCTACAATGAGCAGTTCTTC.